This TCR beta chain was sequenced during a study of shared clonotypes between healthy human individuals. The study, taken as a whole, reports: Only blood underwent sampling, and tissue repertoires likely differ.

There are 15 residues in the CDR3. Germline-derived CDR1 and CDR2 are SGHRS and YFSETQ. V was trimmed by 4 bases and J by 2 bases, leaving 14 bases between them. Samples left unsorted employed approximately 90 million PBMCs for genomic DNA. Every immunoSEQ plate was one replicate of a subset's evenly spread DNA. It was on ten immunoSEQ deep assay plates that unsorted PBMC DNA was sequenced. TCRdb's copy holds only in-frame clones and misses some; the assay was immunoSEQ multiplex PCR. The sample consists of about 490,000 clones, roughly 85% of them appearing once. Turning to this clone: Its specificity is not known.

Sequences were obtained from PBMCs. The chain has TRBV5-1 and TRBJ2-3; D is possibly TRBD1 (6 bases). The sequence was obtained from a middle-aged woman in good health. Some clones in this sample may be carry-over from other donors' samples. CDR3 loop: CASSPDRKNTDTQYF. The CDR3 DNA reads TGCGCCAGCAGCCCCGACAGGAAAAACACAGATACGCAGTATTTT.